One sample yielded the 2 T cell receptor beta chains listed below, sequenced in a study of cytotoxic CD8 clonotypes in ibrutinib-treated CLL. TCRdb keeps only in-frame clones here, not all; method: immunoSEQ multiplex PCR. The sample consists of about 39,000 clones, about two thirds of them appearing once. The sequences come from PBMCs, collected at disease progression, from a patient treated with ibrutinib. Receptors were obtained from a human donor with chronic lymphocytic leukemia.

The chain recombines TRBV2 with TRBJ1-5, with no clear D. Germline CDR1 is SNHLY and CDR2 is FYNNEI. V was shortened by 0 bases and J by 9 bases, with 12 bases between the two germline ends. The CDR3 has 14 residues. The CDR3 nucleotides are TGTGCCAGCAGTGAAGCCGTGTTCGGTGGGCCCCAGCATTTT. It codes for CASSEAVFGGPQHF.

This clone was detected only a few times. This chain joins TRBV5-1 and TRBJ1-6; perhaps TRBD1 as D (6 bases). V was pared by 4 bases and J by 7 bases, with 15 bases between. Germline V gene lookup returns CDR1 SGHRS and CDR2 YFSETQ. This CDR3 is built from 15 residues. The CDR3 sequence is CASSVLGQQNSPLHF. In DNA form, the CDR3 reads TGCGCCAGCAGCGTACTAGGACAGCAGAATTCACCCCTCCACTTT.